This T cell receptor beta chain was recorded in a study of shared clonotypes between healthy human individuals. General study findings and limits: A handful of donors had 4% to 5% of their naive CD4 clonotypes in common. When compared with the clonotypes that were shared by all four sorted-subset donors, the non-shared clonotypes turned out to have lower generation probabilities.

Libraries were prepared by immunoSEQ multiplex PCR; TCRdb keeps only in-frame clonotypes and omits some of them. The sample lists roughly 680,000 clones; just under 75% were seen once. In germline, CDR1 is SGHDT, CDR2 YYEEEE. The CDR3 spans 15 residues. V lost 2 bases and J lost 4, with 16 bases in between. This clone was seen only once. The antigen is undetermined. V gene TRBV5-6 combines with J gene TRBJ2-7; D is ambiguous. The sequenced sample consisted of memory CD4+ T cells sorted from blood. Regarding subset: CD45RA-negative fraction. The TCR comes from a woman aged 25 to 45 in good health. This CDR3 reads CASSLNIDMGYEQYF. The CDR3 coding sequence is TGTGCCAGCAGCTTAAACATAGACATGGGGTACGAGCAGTACTTC.